The 6 T cell receptor beta chains below come from one sample, sequenced in a study of blood T cell repertoires in COVID-19. Assay used: immunoSEQ multiplex PCR; TCRdb lists only in-frame clones, some missing. The top ten hold about 9% of the sample, which has about 210,000 clones, about 81% seen once. Sequenced sample: PBMCs or T cells enriched from blood (not recorded which). The receptors were sampled from a man between 35 and 55 years old who had recovered from COVID-19.

V gene TRBV4-1 combines with J gene TRBJ2-3; 13 bases are shared with TRBD2. The junction had 5 bases not matched to a gene; V was cut back by 0 bases and J by 8 bases. This CDR3 is 16 amino acids long. The germline V gene has CDR1 MGHRA and CDR2 YSYEKL. The CDR3 DNA sequence: TGCGCCAGCAGCCAAGATAGACTAGCGGGAGGAGGTACGCAGTATTTT. Amino acid sequence: CASSQDRLAGGGTQYF.

The table lists this clone with a count of one. The chain combines TRBV5-1 with TRBJ1-2; TRBD1 might be the D (6 bases). The V gene lost 1 base and the J gene lost 1 base, with 11 bases spanning the gap. Germline V lookup: CDR1 SGHRS, CDR2 YFSETQ. The CDR3 extends over 15 amino acids. This chain's CDR3 is CASSLIGQNNYGYTF. CDR3 nucleotide sequence: TGCGCCAGCAGCTTGATTGGACAGAATAACTATGGCTACACCTTC.

The chain couples TRBV24-1 to TRBJ2-1; 9 nucleotides match TRBD1. The CDR3 runs 16 residues. With V trimmed by 3 bases and J by 8 bases, 10 bases remained unmatched. Looked up from germline, CDR1 is KGHDR and CDR2 is SFDVKD. In DNA, the CDR3 is TGTGCCACCAGTGATCGAGGACAGGGGTTTATCGATGAGCAGTTCTTC. This encodes CATSDRGQGFIDEQFF.

This clone was observed a single time. V usage is TRBV11-2 and J usage is TRBJ1-2; 7 nucleotides agree with TRBD1. This CDR3 comprises 14 residues. J gave up 8 bases and V 1 base, and 7 bases lay outside the gene matches. Germline assignment: CDR1 SGHAT and CDR2 FQNNGV. The CDR3 region is CASSLATAGGGYTF. The DNA for the CDR3 is TGTGCCAGCAGCTTAGCAACGGCAGGGGGAGGCTACACCTTC. The variable domain in full, completed from reference TRBV11-2 and TRBJ1-2, reads EAGVAQSPRYKIIEKRQSVAFWCNPISGHATLYWYQQILGQGPKLLIQFQNNGVVDDSQLPKDRFSAERLKGVDSTLKIQPAKLEDSAVYLCASSLATAGGGYTFGSGTRLTVV.

The chain carries TRBV11-2 and TRBJ2-2, with a tentative D call TRBD2 (6 bases). Germline V gene sequence: CDR1 SGHAT, CDR2 FQNNGV. V was trimmed by 1 base and J by 4 bases, leaving 13 bases between them. The CDR3 runs 16 residues. CDR3 sequence (DNA): TGTGCCAGCAGCTTAGTTCGGGGGAGTTCCACCGGGGAGCTGTTTTTT. This gives the protein CASSLVRGSSTGELFF.

The chain has TRBV4-1 and TRBJ2-3, with 9 bases identical to TRBD2. V shed 0 bases, J shed 4 bases, and the junction held 8 bases outside the gene matches. The CDR3 has 17 amino acids. CDR1 is MGHRA and CDR2 is YSYEKL in the germline V gene. CDR3 amino acids: CASSQDLRGLAADTQYF. DNA of the CDR3: TGCGCCAGCAGCCAAGATTTAAGGGGACTAGCAGCAGATACGCAGTATTTT.